This T cell receptor beta chain was captured in a study of OX40 agonist ivuxolimab in advanced cancers. General study results and limits: Clonal expansion by week 6 occurred in CD4+ and CD8+ blood T cells (at 0.1 to 3.0 mg/kg).

The CDR3 has 15 amino acids. Germline CDR1 LGHNA, CDR2 YNFKEQ. V lost 8 bases, J lost 4 bases, and 19 bases lay in between. Profiling relied on immunoSEQ multiplex PCR, and the TCRdb table lists in-frame clones only, not all of them. This table holds around 60,000 clones, around 83% found once. Comment on this clone: Its matching antigen is unknown.

This clonotype was obtained from an adult with an advanced solid tumor such as melanoma, head and neck, liver or kidney cancer. Sequenced here: CD4+ or CD8+ T cells sorted from blood, sampled in a trial of the OX40 agonist ivuxolimab. V gene TRBV4-2 combines with J gene TRBJ2-3; a possible D gene is TRBD2 (7 bases). The CDR3 sequence: CASCNLGGGADTQYF. The CDR3 DNA reads as TGTGCCAGCTGCAATCTGGGGGGGGGCGCAGATACGCAGTATTTT.